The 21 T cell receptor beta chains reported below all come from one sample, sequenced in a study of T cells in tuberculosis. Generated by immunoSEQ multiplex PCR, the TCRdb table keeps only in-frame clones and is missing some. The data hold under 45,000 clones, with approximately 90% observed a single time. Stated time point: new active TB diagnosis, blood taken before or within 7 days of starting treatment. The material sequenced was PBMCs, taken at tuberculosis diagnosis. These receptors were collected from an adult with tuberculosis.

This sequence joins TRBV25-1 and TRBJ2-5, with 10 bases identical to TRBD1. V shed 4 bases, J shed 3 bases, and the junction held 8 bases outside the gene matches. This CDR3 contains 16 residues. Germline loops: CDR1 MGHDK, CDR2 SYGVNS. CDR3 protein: CASSGLPGTGEETQYF. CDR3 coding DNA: TGTGCCAGCAGTGGCCTACCCGGGACAGGGGAAGAGACCCAGTACTTC.

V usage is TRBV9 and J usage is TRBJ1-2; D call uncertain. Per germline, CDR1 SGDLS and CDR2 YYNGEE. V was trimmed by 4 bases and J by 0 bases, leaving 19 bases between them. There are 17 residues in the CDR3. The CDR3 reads CASSLRIGPEANYGYTF. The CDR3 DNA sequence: TGTGCCAGCAGCCTGAGGATAGGTCCCGAGGCTAACTATGGCTACACCTTC.

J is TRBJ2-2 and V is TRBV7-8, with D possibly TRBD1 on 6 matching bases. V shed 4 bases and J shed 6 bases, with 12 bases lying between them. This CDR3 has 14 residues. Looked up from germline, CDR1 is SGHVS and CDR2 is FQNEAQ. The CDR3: CASSYSEGAGELFF. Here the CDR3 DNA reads TGTGCCAGCAGCTACAGTGAGGGGGCCGGGGAGCTGTTTTTT.

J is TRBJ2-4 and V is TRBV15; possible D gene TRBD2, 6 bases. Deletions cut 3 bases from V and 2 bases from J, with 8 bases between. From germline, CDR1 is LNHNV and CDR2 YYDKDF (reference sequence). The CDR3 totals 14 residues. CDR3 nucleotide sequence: TGTGCCACCAGCAGGAGCGGGCCCAAAAACATTCAGTACTTC. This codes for CATSRSGPKNIQYF.

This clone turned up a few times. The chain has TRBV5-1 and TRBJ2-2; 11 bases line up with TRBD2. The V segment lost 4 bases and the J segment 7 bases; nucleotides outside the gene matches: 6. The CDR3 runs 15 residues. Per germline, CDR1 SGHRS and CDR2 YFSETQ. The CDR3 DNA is TGCGCCAGCAGCGTACTAGCGGGGGCGGTCGGGGAGCTGTTTTTT. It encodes CASSVLAGAVGELFF.

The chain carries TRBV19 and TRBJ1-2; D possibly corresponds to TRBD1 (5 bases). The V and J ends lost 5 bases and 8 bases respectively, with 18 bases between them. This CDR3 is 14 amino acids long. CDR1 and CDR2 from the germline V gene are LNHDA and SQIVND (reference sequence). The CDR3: CASSPQQVPKGYTF. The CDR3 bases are TGTGCCAGTAGTCCGCAACAGGTGCCAAAAGGCTACACCTTC.

CDR3 sequence: CASSLGGGGTADTQYF. Written as DNA, the CDR3 is TGTGCCAGCAGCCTGGGGGGCGGGGGGACAGCAGATACGCAGTATTTT. The chain is built from TRBV9 and TRBJ2-3, with D perhaps TRBD2 (8 bases). The CDR3 has 16 amino acids. The germline V gene has CDR1 SGDLS and CDR2 YYNGEE. V lost 4 bases to trimming and J lost 4 bases, with 19 bases between them.

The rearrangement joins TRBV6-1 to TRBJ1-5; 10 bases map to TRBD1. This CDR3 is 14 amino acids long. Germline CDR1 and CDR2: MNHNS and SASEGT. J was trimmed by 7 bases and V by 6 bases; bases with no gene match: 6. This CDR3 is CASRDRGQKQPQHF. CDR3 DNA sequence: TGTGCCAGCAGAGACAGGGGGCAAAAGCAGCCCCAGCATTTT.

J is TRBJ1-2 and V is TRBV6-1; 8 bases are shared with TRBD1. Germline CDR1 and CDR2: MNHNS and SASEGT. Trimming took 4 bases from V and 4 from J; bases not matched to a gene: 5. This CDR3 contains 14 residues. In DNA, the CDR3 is TGTGCCAGCAGTGTGTGGACAGGGACCTATGGCTACACCTTC. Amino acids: CASSVWTGTYGYTF.

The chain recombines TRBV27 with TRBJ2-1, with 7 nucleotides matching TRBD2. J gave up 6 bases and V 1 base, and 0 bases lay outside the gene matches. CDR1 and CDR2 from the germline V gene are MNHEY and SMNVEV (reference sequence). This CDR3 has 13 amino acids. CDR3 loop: CASSLWGGNEQFF. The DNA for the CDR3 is TGTGCCAGCAGTTTATGGGGGGGCAATGAGCAGTTCTTC.

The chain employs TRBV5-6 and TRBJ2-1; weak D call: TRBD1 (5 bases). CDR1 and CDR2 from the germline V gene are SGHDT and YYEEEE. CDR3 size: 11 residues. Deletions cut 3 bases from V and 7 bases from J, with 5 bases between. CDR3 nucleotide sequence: TGTGCCAGCAGCTCAGGGAATGAGCAGTTCTTC. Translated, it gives CASSSGNEQFF.

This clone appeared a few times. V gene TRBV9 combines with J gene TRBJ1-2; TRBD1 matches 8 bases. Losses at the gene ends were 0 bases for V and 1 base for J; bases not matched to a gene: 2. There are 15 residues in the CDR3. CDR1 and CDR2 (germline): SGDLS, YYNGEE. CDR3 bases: TGTGCCAGCAGCGTAGGGACAGGGTATAACTATGGCTACACCTTC. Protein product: CASSVGTGYNYGYTF.

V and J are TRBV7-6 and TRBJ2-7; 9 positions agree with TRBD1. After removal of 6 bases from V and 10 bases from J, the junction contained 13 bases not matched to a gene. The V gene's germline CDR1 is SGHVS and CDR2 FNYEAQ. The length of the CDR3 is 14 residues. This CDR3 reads CASSWDRDYSGQYF. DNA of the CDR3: TGTGCCAGCAGTTGGGACAGGGACTATTCGGGACAGTACTTC.

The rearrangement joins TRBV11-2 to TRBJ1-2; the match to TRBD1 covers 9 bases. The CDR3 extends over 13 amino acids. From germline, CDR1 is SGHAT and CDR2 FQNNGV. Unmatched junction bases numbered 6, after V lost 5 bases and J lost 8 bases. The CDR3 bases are TGTGCCAGCAGCCCTGGGACAGGGCAAGGCTACACCTTC. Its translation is CASSPGTGQGYTF.

CDR3 in amino acids: CASNLLKGAGNTIYF. CDR3 coding DNA: TGTGCCAGCAATTTACTAAAAGGGGCTGGAAACACCATATATTTT. The V and J genes are TRBV6-1 and TRBJ1-3; D may be TRBD1 (5 bases). The CDR3 runs to 15 residues. Trimming took off 7 bases at V and 2 bases at J, with 15 bases between the two ends. Germline V gives CDR1 MNHNS, CDR2 SASEGT.

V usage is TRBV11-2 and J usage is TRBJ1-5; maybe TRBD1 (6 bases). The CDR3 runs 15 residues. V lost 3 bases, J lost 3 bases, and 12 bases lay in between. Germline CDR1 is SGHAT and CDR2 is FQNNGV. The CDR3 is CASSFMGASNQPQHF. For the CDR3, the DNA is TGTGCCAGCAGCTTCATGGGGGCATCCAATCAGCCCCAGCATTTT.

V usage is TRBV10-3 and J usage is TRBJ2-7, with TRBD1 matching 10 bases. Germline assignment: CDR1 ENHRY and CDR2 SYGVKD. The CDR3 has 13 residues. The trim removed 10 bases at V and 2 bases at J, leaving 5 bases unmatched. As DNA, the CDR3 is TGTGCCACGCGGGGACAGGGGCCCTACGAGCAGTACGTC. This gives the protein CATRGQGPYEQYV.

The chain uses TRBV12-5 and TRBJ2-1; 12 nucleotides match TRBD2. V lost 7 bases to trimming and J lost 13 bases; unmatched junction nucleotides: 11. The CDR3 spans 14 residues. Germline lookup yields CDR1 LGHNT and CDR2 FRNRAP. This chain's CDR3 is CASALAGGIPRQFF. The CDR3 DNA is TGTGCTAGTGCCCTAGCGGGGGGGATACCCCGCCAGTTCTTC.

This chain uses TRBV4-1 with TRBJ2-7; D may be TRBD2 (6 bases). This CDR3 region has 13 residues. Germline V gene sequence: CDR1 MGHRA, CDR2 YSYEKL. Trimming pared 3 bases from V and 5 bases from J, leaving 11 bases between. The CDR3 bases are TGCGCCAGCAGCCATGTTCTAGCGAACGAGCAGTACGTC. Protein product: CASSHVLANEQYV.

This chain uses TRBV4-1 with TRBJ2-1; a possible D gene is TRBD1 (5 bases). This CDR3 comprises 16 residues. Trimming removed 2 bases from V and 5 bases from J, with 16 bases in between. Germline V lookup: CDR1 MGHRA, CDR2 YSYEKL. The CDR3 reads CASSQSSLQGDNEQFF. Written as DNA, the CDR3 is TGCGCCAGCAGCCAATCGTCCCTCCAGGGTGACAATGAGCAGTTCTTC.

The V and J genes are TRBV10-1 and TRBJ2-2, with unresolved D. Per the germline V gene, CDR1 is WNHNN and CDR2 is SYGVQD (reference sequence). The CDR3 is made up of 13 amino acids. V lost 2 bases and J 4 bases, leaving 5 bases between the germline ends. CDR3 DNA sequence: TGCGCCAGCAGTGAGCGAGCCACCGGGGAGCTGTTTTTT. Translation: CASSERATGELFF.